A selection of T cell receptor beta chains follows, all from one sample in a study of breast tumors, draining lymph nodes, adjacent tissues. TCRdb re-called the multiplex PCR reads with MiXCR, one entry per CDR3 protein. The repertoire holds tens of thousands of distinct CDR3 sequences, with approximately 30% as singletons. The source material was axillary lymph node tissue. The receptors originated from a female donor with breast cancer. Some clones in this sample may be carry-over from other donors' samples. Each CDR3 is given with its conserved first and last residue. The order of the fields is J gene, D gene, clone size, V gene, CDR3 protein, CDR3 DNA. A D gene is named only where the DNA matches it firmly. Clone size is shown for a subset of rows, as once, few, many or a class of expanded clone.

j_call: TRBJ1-6
d_call: TRBD1
clone_size: many
v_call: TRBV7-9
cdr3_aa: CASSITGGQGSSPLHF
cdr3_nt: TGTGCCAGCAGCATTACCGGGGGACAGGGATCTTCACCCCTCCACTTT

j_call: TRBJ1-1
d_call: -
clone_size: few
v_call: TRBV30
cdr3_aa: CAWSVRVRENTEAFF
cdr3_nt: TGTGCCTGGAGTGTACGCGTGAGGGAGAACACTGAAGCTTTCTTT

j_call: TRBJ1-3
d_call: -
clone_size: many
v_call: TRBV5-6
cdr3_aa: CASSFPGSNTIYF
cdr3_nt: TGTGCCAGCAGCTTCCCGGGTAGTAACACCATATATTTT

j_call: TRBJ2-2
d_call: -
clone_size: many
v_call: TRBV7-3
cdr3_aa: CASSPTITGSGELFF
cdr3_nt: TGTGCCAGCAGCCCGACAATAACAGGGTCCGGGGAGCTGTTTTTT

j_call: TRBJ1-5
d_call: -
clone_size: many
v_call: TRBV20-1
cdr3_aa: CSAMGGSNQPQHF
cdr3_nt: TGCAGTGCTATGGGGGGAAGCAATCAGCCCCAGCATTTT

j_call: TRBJ2-4
d_call: -
clone_size: few
v_call: TRBV6-2/TRBV6-3
cdr3_aa: CASSYSGGVAKNIQYF
cdr3_nt: TGTGCCAGCAGTTACTCAGGGGGGGTAGCCAAAAACATTCAGTACTTC

j_call: TRBJ2-2
d_call: TRBD2
clone_size: -
v_call: TRBV12-3/TRBV12-4
cdr3_aa: CASSFAASGTNTGELFF
cdr3_nt: TGTGCCAGCAGTTTTGCGGCTAGCGGGACGAACACCGGGGAGCTGTTTTTT

j_call: TRBJ2-3
d_call: TRBD1
clone_size: many
v_call: TRBV20-1
cdr3_aa: CSARGLGQGNTDTQYF
cdr3_nt: TGCAGTGCTAGAGGGCTGGGACAGGGAAACACAGATACGCAGTATTTT

j_call: TRBJ2-3
d_call: TRBD1
clone_size: many
v_call: TRBV19
cdr3_aa: CASSISNRGLRTDTQYF
cdr3_nt: TGTGCCAGTAGTATATCGAACAGGGGGCTAAGGACAGATACGCAGTATTTT

j_call: TRBJ2-3
d_call: TRBD2
clone_size: -
v_call: TRBV12-3/TRBV12-4
cdr3_aa: CASSPGLAGASDTQYF
cdr3_nt: TGTGCCAGCAGCCCGGGACTAGCGGGAGCGTCAGATACGCAGTATTTT

j_call: TRBJ2-7
d_call: TRBD2
clone_size: many
v_call: TRBV4-3
cdr3_aa: CASSQVVAGIYEQYF
cdr3_nt: TGCGCCAGCAGCCAAGTAGTAGCGGGAATCTACGAGCAGTACTTC

j_call: TRBJ2-1
d_call: TRBD2
clone_size: many
v_call: TRBV3-1
cdr3_aa: CASSQSKREFGNEQFF
cdr3_nt: TGTGCCAGCAGCCAATCGAAGCGGGAGTTCGGCAATGAGCAGTTCTTC

j_call: TRBJ2-3
d_call: TRBD2
clone_size: many
v_call: TRBV6-5
cdr3_aa: CASSGGLAGGADTQYF
cdr3_nt: TGTGCCAGCAGCGGAGGACTAGCGGGAGGGGCTGATACGCAGTATTTT

j_call: TRBJ2-4
d_call: -
clone_size: -
v_call: TRBV19
cdr3_aa: CASRQGSAAKNIQYF
cdr3_nt: TGTGCCAGTAGGCAGGGTTCTGCAGCCAAAAACATTCAGTACTTC

j_call: TRBJ2-7
d_call: -
clone_size: many
v_call: TRBV6-2/TRBV6-3
cdr3_aa: CASGQGREQYF
cdr3_nt: TGTGCCAGCGGCCAGGGGCGCGAGCAGTACTTC

j_call: TRBJ2-7
d_call: TRBD2
clone_size: many
v_call: TRBV7-2
cdr3_aa: CASSLAGGPEQYF
cdr3_nt: TGTGCCAGCAGCTTAGCGGGAGGGCCTGAGCAGTACTTC

j_call: TRBJ1-6
d_call: -
clone_size: -
v_call: TRBV25-1
cdr3_aa: CASSRTDRNSPLHF
cdr3_nt: TGTGCCAGCAGTAGGACAGACAGGAATTCACCCCTCCACTTT

j_call: TRBJ2-3
d_call: TRBD2
clone_size: many
v_call: TRBV9
cdr3_aa: CASSVPSGRNTDTQYF
cdr3_nt: TGTGCCAGCAGCGTTCCTAGCGGGAGAAACACAGATACGCAGTATTTT

j_call: TRBJ2-1
d_call: TRBD2
clone_size: many
v_call: TRBV30
cdr3_aa: CACARGGGHNEQFF
cdr3_nt: TGTGCCTGCGCACGGGGGGGAGGGCACAATGAGCAGTTCTTC

j_call: TRBJ2-1
d_call: -
clone_size: many
v_call: TRBV12-5
cdr3_aa: CASGLGGSLHNEQFF
cdr3_nt: TGTGCTAGTGGTTTGGGGGGATCTTTACACAATGAGCAGTTCTTC

j_call: TRBJ1-1
d_call: -
clone_size: -
v_call: TRBV30
cdr3_aa: CAWSQGLNTEAFF
cdr3_nt: TGTGCCTGGAGCCAGGGGCTGAACACTGAAGCTTTCTTT

j_call: TRBJ1-6
d_call: TRBD1
clone_size: -
v_call: TRBV5-1
cdr3_aa: CASSTGQNSPLHF
cdr3_nt: TGCGCCAGCAGCACGGGACAGAATTCACCCCTCCACTTT

j_call: TRBJ2-5
d_call: TRBD2
clone_size: many
v_call: TRBV7-8
cdr3_aa: CASSRYSGSGQETQYF
cdr3_nt: TGTGCCAGCAGCAGATATAGCGGGAGCGGCCAAGAGACCCAGTACTTC

j_call: TRBJ1-2
d_call: TRBD1
clone_size: -
v_call: TRBV4-3
cdr3_aa: CASSPAESGGPPNGYTF
cdr3_nt: TGCGCCAGCAGCCCCGCGGAGTCAGGGGGACCCCCAAATGGCTACACCTTC

j_call: TRBJ1-5
d_call: -
clone_size: many
v_call: TRBV19
cdr3_aa: CASSGQVGQPQHF
cdr3_nt: TGTGCCAGTAGCGGCCAGGTTGGGCAGCCCCAGCATTTT

j_call: TRBJ2-2
d_call: -
clone_size: many
v_call: TRBV30
cdr3_aa: CAWGSNTGELFF
cdr3_nt: TGTGCCTGGGGCTCCAACACCGGGGAGCTGTTTTTT

j_call: TRBJ1-2
d_call: -
clone_size: -
v_call: TRBV6-1
cdr3_aa: CASSEVGSSAGYTF
cdr3_nt: TGTGCCAGCAGTGAAGTGGGCAGTTCAGCTGGCTACACCTTC

j_call: TRBJ2-1
d_call: -
clone_size: -
v_call: TRBV6-5
cdr3_aa: CASSHGAQDEQFF
cdr3_nt: TGTGCCAGCAGTCACGGCGCACAGGATGAGCAGTTCTTC

j_call: TRBJ1-4
d_call: -
clone_size: -
v_call: TRBV7-2
cdr3_aa: CASSLAGTNNEKLFF
cdr3_nt: TGTGCCAGCAGTTTAGCGGGCACAAACAATGAAAAACTGTTTTTT

j_call: TRBJ1-2
d_call: TRBD1
clone_size: many
v_call: TRBV14
cdr3_aa: CASSRRDRGLGGYTF
cdr3_nt: TGTGCCAGCAGCCGACGAGACAGGGGCCTGGGTGGCTACACCTTC

j_call: TRBJ2-5
d_call: TRBD1
clone_size: many
v_call: TRBV7-9
cdr3_aa: CASSLINRGETQYF
cdr3_nt: TGTGCCAGCAGCTTAATCAACAGGGGGGAGACCCAGTACTTC

j_call: TRBJ2-5
d_call: TRBD2
clone_size: many
v_call: TRBV3-1
cdr3_aa: CASRRGLAGQETQYF
cdr3_nt: TGTGCCAGCAGACGGGGACTAGCGGGACAAGAGACCCAGTACTTC

j_call: TRBJ2-2
d_call: TRBD2
clone_size: many
v_call: TRBV7-2
cdr3_aa: CASSLASGTNTGELFF
cdr3_nt: TGTGCCAGCAGCTTGGCTAGCGGGACGAACACCGGGGAGCTGTTTTTT

j_call: TRBJ1-2
d_call: TRBD1
clone_size: -
v_call: TRBV7-3
cdr3_aa: CASRPPGQGHGYTF
cdr3_nt: TGTGCCAGCAGACCTCCGGGACAGGGCCATGGCTACACCTTC

j_call: TRBJ1-1
d_call: -
clone_size: few
v_call: TRBV5-6
cdr3_aa: CASSLYTGLNTEAFF
cdr3_nt: TGTGCCAGCAGCTTGTATACAGGCCTTAACACTGAAGCTTTCTTT

j_call: TRBJ2-7
d_call: TRBD1
clone_size: many
v_call: TRBV18
cdr3_aa: CASSPSTGTAYEQYF
cdr3_nt: TGTGCCAGCTCTCCTTCCACCGGGACAGCCTACGAGCAGTACTTC

j_call: TRBJ2-5
d_call: -
clone_size: many
v_call: TRBV19
cdr3_aa: CASSIYRGETQYF
cdr3_nt: TGTGCCAGTAGTATATATAGGGGTGAGACCCAGTACTTC

j_call: TRBJ1-5
d_call: -
clone_size: many
v_call: TRBV20-1
cdr3_aa: CSARWVGEVTNQPQHF
cdr3_nt: TGCAGTGCTAGATGGGTAGGGGAGGTAACCAATCAGCCCCAGCATTTT

j_call: TRBJ2-7
d_call: -
clone_size: many
v_call: TRBV11-2
cdr3_aa: CASSLEKLAPQYF
cdr3_nt: TGTGCCAGCAGCTTAGAAAAATTGGCCCCGCAGTACTTC

j_call: TRBJ2-1
d_call: TRBD2
clone_size: few
v_call: TRBV18
cdr3_aa: CASGYSTGRAGEQFF
cdr3_nt: TGTGCCAGCGGATACTCTACCGGGAGGGCCGGTGAGCAGTTCTTC

j_call: TRBJ2-7
d_call: -
clone_size: many
v_call: TRBV28
cdr3_aa: CASSFFAGPFGEQYF
cdr3_nt: TGTGCCAGCAGTTTCTTTGCGGGACCTTTCGGCGAGCAGTACTTC

j_call: TRBJ2-7
d_call: -
clone_size: many
v_call: TRBV11-2
cdr3_aa: CASSLDFGVDEQYF
cdr3_nt: TGTGCCAGCAGCTTAGATTTTGGGGTCGACGAGCAGTACTTC

j_call: TRBJ1-6
d_call: -
clone_size: many
v_call: TRBV14
cdr3_aa: CASSRGQLGLNSPLHF
cdr3_nt: TGTGCCAGCAGCCGAGGACAGCTCGGCCTTAATTCACCCCTCCACTTT